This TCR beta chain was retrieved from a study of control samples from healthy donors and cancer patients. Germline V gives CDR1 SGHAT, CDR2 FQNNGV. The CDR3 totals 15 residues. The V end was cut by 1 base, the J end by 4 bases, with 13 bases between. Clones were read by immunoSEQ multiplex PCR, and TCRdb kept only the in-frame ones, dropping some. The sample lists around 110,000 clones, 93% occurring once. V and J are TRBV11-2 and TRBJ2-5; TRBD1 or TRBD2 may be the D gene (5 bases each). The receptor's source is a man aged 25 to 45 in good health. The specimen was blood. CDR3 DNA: TGTGCCAGCAGCTTAGGGGGGTATAACGGAGAGACCCAGTACTTC. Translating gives CASSLGGYNGETQYF. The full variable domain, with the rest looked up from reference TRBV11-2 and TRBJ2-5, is EAGVAQSPRYKIIEKRQSVAFWCNPISGHATLYWYQQILGQGPKLLIQFQNNGVVDDSQLPKDRFSAERLKGVDSTLKIQPAKLEDSAVYLCASSLGGYNGETQYFGPGTRLLVL.